The 2 T cell receptor beta chains listed next were all sequenced from one sample in a study of shared clonotypes between healthy human individuals. The method was immunoSEQ multiplex PCR; TCRdb's version includes in-frame clones alone and lacks a portion of them. The data hold about 2.4 million clones, with 90% to 95% observed a single time. The sample comprised naive CD4+ T cells sorted from blood. Subset indicated: CD45RA+ positively selected. The receptors shown here come from a man aged 18-30 years in good health.

The chain carries TRBV5-1 and TRBJ1-3; D remains unclear. V lost 2 bases and J lost 0, with 12 bases in between. The CDR3 is made up of 16 amino acids. Germline CDR1 and CDR2: SGHRS and YFSETQ. This chain's CDR3 is CASSFGSQSSGNTIYF. In DNA form, the CDR3 reads TGCGCCAGCAGCTTCGGGTCCCAGAGCTCTGGAAACACCATATATTTT.

The sample holds one count of this clone. This sequence joins TRBV6-5 and TRBJ2-1; TRBD1 matches at 8 bases. Germline V gene sequence: CDR1 MNHEY, CDR2 SVGAGI. Losses at the gene ends were 6 bases for V and 4 bases for J; bases not matched to a gene: 8. The CDR3 consists of 15 residues. The CDR3 DNA reads as TGTGCCAGCAGGACGCCGGGACAGGATTACAATGAGCAGTTCTTC. Translating it yields CASRTPGQDYNEQFF.